This T cell receptor (beta chain) was identified during a study of OX40 agonist ivuxolimab in advanced cancers. V gave up 5 bases and J gave up 5 bases; unmatched junction bases: 9. Per germline, CDR1 SGHTA and CDR2 FQGNSA. This CDR3 comprises 15 residues. TCRdb's table, derived via immunoSEQ multiplex PCR, lists solely in-frame clones and lacks some. The sample contains 74,000 or so clones, 86% of which appear only once. At baseline, cycle 4 day 1, and cycle 7 day 1, blood was sampled. This specimen was CD4+ or CD8+ T cells sorted from blood, taken in a trial of the OX40 agonist ivuxolimab. The chain couples TRBV7-2 to TRBJ1-5, with TRBD1 matching over 7 bases. This receptor was obtained from an adult with an advanced solid tumor such as melanoma, head and neck, liver or kidney cancer. CDR3: CASSRTGQRDQPQHF. In DNA form, the CDR3 reads TGTGCCAGCAGCCGGACGGGACAGAGGGATCAGCCCCAGCATTTT.